This note documents a single T cell receptor beta chain sequence. Its antigen is not yet known. A much bigger clone sits one base away, suggesting this may be a read error. Systemically healthy Caucasian individuals from Russia, some 38 in total and aged 6 to 90 years, were included as donors. Roughly 10 milliliters of peripheral blood were collected from each donor into EDTA-treated Vacutainer tubes. Ficoll-Paque density-gradient centrifugation was used to isolate PBMCs, with at least 7 million per sample. Trizol reagent was used to extract total RNA from PBMCs, with at least 5.5 micrograms per sample. For every donor, an aliquot of PBMCs went through flow cytometry to measure the percentages of naive CD45RAhigh/CD27high T cells. Library preparation was by 5' RACE. TCRdb lists the instrument as Illumina HiSeq 2500. The second PCR ran for roughly 7 to 11 cycles and used a J-beta primer mix along with a sample-barcoded 5' primer. Each TCR beta cDNA molecule received a unique molecular identifier from a template-switch 5' adaptor carrying 12 random nucleotides. Each sample yielded at least 3 million CDR3-containing paired-end reads. All of the RNA was converted into first-strand cDNA using the Mint cDNA synthesis kit, with a TRBC-specific oligonucleotide serving as the primer. All cDNA was treated with uracil-DNA glycosylase and then went through a first 18-cycle PCR with the universal primers M1SS and BC2_uni_R. Concerning the study's data processing: For normalization, 1 million high-quality reads were randomly selected from each sample, with every read carrying a distinct molecular identifier. Reads with shared molecular identifiers were discarded instead of being binned into consensus sequences. MiTCR, with a Q25 quality threshold and the strictest error-elimination algorithm, was used for CDR3 identification, clonotype clustering and error correction. Lower-bound total TCR beta diversity was estimated with a nonparametric unseen species model using Euler transformation. The public reads were quality trimmed at Q25 with fastp and then assembled into clones with MiXCR by TCRdb, keeping productive beta chains. Duplicate CDR3 protein sequences are folded into a single record with the most common DNA and genes. These V and J calls derive from TCRdb rather than the authors' analysis. This sample is represented by over 500,000 distinct CDR3 sequences; roughly half of them were singletons. About 14% of the sample belongs to the ten largest clones.

Via the germline V gene, CDR1 is SQVTM and CDR2 ANQGSEA. The CDR3 goes from the cysteine to the phenylalanine over 12 residues. CDR3 DNA is the only sequence kept; it has 36 bases, read in frame from the first base. This sample was taken from a study of blood T cells in healthy people across ages (dated by TCRdb to between 2014 and 2016). For the study in its entirety: In model experiments, template switching captured roughly one uniquely barcoded TCR beta cDNA molecule for every two T cells. To track age-related changes in TCR beta repertoire diversity, the study relied on deep sequencing normalized with unique cDNA molecular identifiers. Donors were grouped into four age groups: young (average roughly 16 years), middle-aged (39), aged (62) and long-lived (approximately 78). To avoid experimental bias, donors of different ages were spread randomly across the sequencing lanes. For two donors (one aged 18 to 29 and one aged 80 or older), the study analyzed two additional independent replicas of 1 million unique cDNA reads from the same blood draw. Results the study describes overall, beyond this receptor: Observed TCR beta diversity per million T cells fell roughly linearly with age, and a significant reduction was already apparent by age around 40. Compared with the aged group, the long-lived group had more naive CD4+ T cells, fewer expanded clones and increased TCR diversity, a pattern suggesting age selection. The percentage of naive T cells measured by flow cytometry correlated strongly with observed TCR beta diversity. Donor CMV infection status was unknown, potentially confounding age-related changes in expanded clonotypes. Since profiling was done on bulk unsorted PBMCs, naive and antigen-experienced compartments could not be conclusively compared. Estimates of total diversity based on one million sequenced T cells were regarded as lower bounds and as underestimates.

The sample consisted of blood. The sequence came from an elderly woman in good health. The V and J genes are TRBV29-1 and TRBJ2-3, with the D segment identity uncertain. CDR3 loop: CGVDEGTDTQYF. The DNA reads as follows: TGCGGCGTTGACGAGGGCACAGATACGCAGTATTTT.